This TCR beta chain was sequenced in a study of T-cell memory formation after mild COVID-19. Study in general: Most TCR clusters belonged to a single donor. Regarding the study as a whole: Cross-reactive memory apparently joined, as some responding clones appeared in pre-infection memory. Clones shrinking from day 15 to 85 showed even CD4/CD8 mixes; later expanders tilted CD4+.

It was 5'RACE with constant-segment primers that produced the TCR alpha and TCR beta cDNA libraries, which carried sample barcodes and UMIs. MiXCR was run by TCRdb on the 5' RACE reads, yielding one entry per CDR3 protein. The table lists about 320,000 distinct CDR3 sequences, roughly 13% of them singletons. CDR1 is SGHRS and CDR2 is YFSETQ in the germline V gene. V trimming: 2 bases; J trimming: 1 base; junction bases outside the gene matches: 5. There are 15 residues in the CDR3. The table lists this clonotype with a few counts. Its cognate antigen is unknown. This TCR was sampled from a man younger than 35 who had mild COVID-19 (a few samples of this study predate the infection). Cell type and time point are not known. This chain links TRBV5-1 with TRBJ2-5, with 7 bases identical to TRBD1. Specimen: PBMCs or a T cell subset sorted from them (not recorded which). The CDR3 bases are TGCGCCAGCAGCTTCCGGGACAGCCGCCAAGAGACCCAGTACTTC. Translation gives CASSFRDSRQETQYF.